The text below deals with one TCR beta chain. Repertoires were generated with immunoSEQ multiplex PCR, while TCRdb's copy carries only in-frame clones and drops some. Altogether 1.6 million or so clones are present, more than 95% being singletons, with the ten largest covering roughly 1.2%. This specimen comes from a study of shared clonotypes between healthy human individuals. The specimen was naive CD4+ T cells sorted from blood. As for subset: CD45RA+ positively selected. The TCR comes from a man in his thirties or forties in good health.

CDR3 in DNA: TGTGCCACCACCCTTAGGGGGGGCACAGATACGCAGTATTTT. Residues: CATTLRGGTDTQYF. This rearrangement joins TRBV15 to TRBJ2-3; D may correspond to TRBD1 or TRBD2 (6 bases each). V gave up 7 bases and J gave up 1 base, with 12 bases separating them. Germline lookup yields CDR1 LNHNV and CDR2 YYDKDF (reference sequence). The CDR3 runs to 14 residues.